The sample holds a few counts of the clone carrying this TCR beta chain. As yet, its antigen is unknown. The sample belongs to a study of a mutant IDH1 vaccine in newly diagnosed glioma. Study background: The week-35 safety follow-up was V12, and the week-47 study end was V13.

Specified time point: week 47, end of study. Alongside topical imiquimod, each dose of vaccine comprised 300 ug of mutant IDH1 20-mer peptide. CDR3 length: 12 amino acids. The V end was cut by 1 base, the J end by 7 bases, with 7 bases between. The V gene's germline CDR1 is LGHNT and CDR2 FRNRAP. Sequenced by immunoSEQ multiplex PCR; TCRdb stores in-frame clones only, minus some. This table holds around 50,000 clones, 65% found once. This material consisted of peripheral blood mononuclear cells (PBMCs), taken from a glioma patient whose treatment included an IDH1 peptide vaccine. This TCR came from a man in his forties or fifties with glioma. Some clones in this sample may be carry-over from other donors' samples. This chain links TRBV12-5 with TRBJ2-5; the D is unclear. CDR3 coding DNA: TGTGCTAGTGGTTTGGACGGGCGGACCCAGTACTTC. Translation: CASGLDGRTQYF. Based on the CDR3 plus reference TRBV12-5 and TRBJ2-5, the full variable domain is DARVTQTPRHKVTEMGQEVTMRCQPILGHNTVFWYRQTMMQGLELLAYFRNRAPLDDSGMPKDRFSAEMPDATLATLKIQPSEPRDSAVYFCASGLDGRTQYFGPGTRLLVL.